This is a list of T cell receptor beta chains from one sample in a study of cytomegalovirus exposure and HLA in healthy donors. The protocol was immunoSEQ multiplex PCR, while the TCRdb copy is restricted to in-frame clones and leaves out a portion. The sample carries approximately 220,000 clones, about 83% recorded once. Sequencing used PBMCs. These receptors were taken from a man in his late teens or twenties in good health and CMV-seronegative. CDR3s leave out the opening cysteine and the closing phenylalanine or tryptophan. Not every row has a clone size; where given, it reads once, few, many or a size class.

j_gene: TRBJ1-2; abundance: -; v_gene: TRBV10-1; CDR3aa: ASSENLSDGYT
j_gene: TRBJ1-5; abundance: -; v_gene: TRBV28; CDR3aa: ASSRLTGPNQPQH
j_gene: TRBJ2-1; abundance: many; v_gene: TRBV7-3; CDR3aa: ASSLTEGVQF
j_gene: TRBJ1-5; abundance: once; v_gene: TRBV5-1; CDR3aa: ASSLYGDRYSNQPQH
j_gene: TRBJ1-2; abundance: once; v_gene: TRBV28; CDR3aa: ASSLTGYGYT
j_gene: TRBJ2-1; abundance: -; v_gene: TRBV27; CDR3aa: ASSLRQPYNEQF
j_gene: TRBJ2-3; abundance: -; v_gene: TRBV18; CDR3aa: ASSPGTSGGSTDTQY
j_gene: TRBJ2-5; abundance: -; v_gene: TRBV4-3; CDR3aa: ASSQDLSGGPVETQY
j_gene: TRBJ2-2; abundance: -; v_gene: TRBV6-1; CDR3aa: ASSEARSYGELF
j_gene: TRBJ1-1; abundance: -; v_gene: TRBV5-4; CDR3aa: ASSPLTGQNTEAF
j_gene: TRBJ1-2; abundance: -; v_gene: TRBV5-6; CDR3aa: ASRRTTGPIGYT
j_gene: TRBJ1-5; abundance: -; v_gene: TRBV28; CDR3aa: ASSSRQGWDQPQH
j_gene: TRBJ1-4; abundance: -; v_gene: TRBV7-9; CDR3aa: ASSPPGVEKLF
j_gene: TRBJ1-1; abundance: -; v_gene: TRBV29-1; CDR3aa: SVAGGDNTEAF
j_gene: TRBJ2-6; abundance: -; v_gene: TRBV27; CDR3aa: ASRLGTAGANVLT
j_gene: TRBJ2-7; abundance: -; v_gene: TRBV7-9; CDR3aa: ASSLVGDTALSYEQY
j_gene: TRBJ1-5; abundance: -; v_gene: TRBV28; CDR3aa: ASSLSEGSQPQH
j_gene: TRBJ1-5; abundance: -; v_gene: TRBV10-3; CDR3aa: AISGGPSGNQPQH
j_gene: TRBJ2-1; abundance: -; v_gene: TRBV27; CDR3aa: ASSLDQGGYYEQF
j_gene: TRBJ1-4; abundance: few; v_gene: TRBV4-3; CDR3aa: ASSQDTESGRF
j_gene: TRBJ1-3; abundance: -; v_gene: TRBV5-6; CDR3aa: ASSLFVTETIY
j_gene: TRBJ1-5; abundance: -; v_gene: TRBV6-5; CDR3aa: ASSDSNQPQH
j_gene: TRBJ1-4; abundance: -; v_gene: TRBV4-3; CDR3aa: ASSQATGPEKLF
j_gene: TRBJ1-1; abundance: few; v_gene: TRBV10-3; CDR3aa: AIGQTMNTEAF
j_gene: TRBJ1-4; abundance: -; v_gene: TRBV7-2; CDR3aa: ASSLGGYEKLF